This T cell receptor (beta chain) was sequenced for a study of T cell changes during pregnancy in multiple sclerosis. Here immunoSEQ multiplex PCR was the method, and the copy in TCRdb shows in-frame clones only, minus some. The data hold roughly 59,000 clones, with over 85% observed a single time. Germline CDR1 reads SGHAT; CDR2 reads FQNNGV. The V gene end was trimmed by 0 bases and the J gene end by 0 bases; junction bases not matched to a gene: 8. This CDR3 region has 20 residues. The V and J genes are TRBV11-2 and TRBJ2-4, with 13 bases fitting TRBD2. This sequence originates from a female donor with multiple sclerosis, enrolled in a pregnancy study. The sequenced sample was CD4+ T cells from peripheral blood mononuclear cells, obtained before pregnancy. Written as DNA, the CDR3 is TGTGCCAGCAGCTTAGAACTAGCGGGAGGGCCGATTCTAGCCAAAAACATTCAGTACTTC. This codes for CASSLELAGGPILAKNIQYF.